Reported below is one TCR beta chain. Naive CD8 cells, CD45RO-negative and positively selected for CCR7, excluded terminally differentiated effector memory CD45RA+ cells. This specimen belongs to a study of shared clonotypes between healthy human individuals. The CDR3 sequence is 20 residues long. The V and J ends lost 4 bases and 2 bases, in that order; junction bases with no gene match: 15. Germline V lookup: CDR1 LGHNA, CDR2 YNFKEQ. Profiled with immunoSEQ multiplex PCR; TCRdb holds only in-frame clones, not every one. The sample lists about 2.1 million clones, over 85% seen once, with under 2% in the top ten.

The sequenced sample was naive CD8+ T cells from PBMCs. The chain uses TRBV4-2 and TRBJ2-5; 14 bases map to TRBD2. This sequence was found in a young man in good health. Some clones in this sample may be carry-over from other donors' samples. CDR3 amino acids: CASSRRDGTSGRRGQETQYF. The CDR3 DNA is TGTGCCAGCAGCCGACGAGACGGGACTAGCGGGAGAAGAGGGCAAGAGACCCAGTACTTC.